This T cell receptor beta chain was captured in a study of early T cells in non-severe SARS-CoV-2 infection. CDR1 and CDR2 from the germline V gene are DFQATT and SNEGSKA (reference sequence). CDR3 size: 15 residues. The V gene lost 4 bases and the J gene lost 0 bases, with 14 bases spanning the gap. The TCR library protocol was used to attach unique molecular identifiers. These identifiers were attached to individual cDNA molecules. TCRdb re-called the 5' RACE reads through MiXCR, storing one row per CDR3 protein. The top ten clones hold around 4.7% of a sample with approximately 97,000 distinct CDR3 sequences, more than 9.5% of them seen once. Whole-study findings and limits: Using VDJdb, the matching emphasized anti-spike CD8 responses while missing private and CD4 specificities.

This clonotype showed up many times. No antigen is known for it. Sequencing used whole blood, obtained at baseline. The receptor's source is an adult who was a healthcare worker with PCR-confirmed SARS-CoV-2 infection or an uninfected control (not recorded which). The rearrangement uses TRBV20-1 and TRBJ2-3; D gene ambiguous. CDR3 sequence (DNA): TGCAGTGCTACGCACCAGGAAACTAGCACAGATACGCAGTATTTT. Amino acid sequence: CSATHQETSTDTQYF.